This TCR beta chain was sequenced during a study of PD-L1 blockade in urothelial cancer. Background on the study: From 0 to 3 prior chemotherapy regimens had been given to the patients. Blood was tested 3 weeks (second dose) and 6 weeks into treatment.

Patients had locally advanced or metastatic urothelial carcinoma. Patient sample counts ranged from 1 to 8, pretreatment and on-treatment. This CDR3 comprises 18 residues. CDR1 and CDR2 from the germline V gene are MGHRA and YSYEKL. Profiled with immunoSEQ multiplex PCR; TCRdb holds only in-frame clones, not every one. This table holds around 40,000 clones, around 88% found once. The sequence was obtained from a man aged 60 to 75 with urothelial cancer. The material was PBMCs, obtained around atezolizumab (anti-PD-L1) treatment. The gene calls are TRBV4-1 and TRBJ2-5, with TRBD2 as a possible D gene (6 bases). The J call may be in error: the DNA end matches TRBJ2-7 better. CDR3 region: CASSQDNSWSGDSYEQYF. Here the CDR3 DNA reads TGCGCCAGCAGCCAAGATAATAGCTGGTCGGGAGACTCGTACGAGCAGTACTTC.